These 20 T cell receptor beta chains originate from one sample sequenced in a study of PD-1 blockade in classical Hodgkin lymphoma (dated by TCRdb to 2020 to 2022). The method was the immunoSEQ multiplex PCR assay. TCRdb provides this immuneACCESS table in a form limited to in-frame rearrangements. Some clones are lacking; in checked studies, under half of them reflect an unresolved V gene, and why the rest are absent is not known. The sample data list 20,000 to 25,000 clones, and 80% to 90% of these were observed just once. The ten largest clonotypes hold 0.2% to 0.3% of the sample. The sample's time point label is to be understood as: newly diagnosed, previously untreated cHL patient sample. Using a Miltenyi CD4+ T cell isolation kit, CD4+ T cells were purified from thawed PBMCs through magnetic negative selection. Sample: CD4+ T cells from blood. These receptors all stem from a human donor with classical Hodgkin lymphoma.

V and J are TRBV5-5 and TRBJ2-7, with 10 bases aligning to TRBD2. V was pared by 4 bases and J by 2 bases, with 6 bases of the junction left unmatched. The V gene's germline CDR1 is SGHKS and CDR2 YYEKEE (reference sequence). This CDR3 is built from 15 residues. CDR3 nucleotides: TGTGCCAGCAGCACCGGACTAGCGGCGACCTACGAGCAGTACTTC. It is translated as CASSTGLAATYEQYF.

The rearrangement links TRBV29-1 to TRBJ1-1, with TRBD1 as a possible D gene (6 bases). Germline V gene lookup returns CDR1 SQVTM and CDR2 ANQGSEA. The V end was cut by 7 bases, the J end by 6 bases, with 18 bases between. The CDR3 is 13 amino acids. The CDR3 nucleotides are TGCAGCGCCGCCCAACAGGGTAGGGCTGAAGCTTTCTTT. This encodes CSAAQQGRAEAFF.

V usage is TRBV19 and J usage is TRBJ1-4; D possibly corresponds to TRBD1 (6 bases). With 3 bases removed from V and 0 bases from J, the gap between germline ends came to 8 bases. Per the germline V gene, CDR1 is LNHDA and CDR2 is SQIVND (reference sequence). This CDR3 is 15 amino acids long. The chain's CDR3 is CASSINRATNEKLFF. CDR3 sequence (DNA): TGTGCCAGTAGTATTAACAGGGCAACTAATGAAAAACTGTTTTTT.

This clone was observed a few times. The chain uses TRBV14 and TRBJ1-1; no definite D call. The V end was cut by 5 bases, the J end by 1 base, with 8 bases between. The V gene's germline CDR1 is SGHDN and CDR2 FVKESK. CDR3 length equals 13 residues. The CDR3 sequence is CASSFSGNTEAFF. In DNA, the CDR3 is TGTGCCAGCAGCTTTTCAGGGAACACTGAAGCTTTCTTT.

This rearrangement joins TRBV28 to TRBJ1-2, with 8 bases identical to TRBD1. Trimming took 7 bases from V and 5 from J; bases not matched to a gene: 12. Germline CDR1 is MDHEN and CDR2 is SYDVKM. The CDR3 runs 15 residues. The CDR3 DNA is TGTGCCAGCACCCAAGGGACAGGAGGAGTGTATGGCTACACCTTC. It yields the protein CASTQGTGGVYGYTF.

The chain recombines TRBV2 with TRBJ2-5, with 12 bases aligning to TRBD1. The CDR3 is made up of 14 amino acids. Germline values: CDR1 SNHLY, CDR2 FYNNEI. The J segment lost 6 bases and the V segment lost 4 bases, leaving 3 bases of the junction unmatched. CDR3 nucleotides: TGTGCCAGCAGTGGGGACAGGGGGCCCCAGACCCAGTACTTC. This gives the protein CASSGDRGPQTQYF.

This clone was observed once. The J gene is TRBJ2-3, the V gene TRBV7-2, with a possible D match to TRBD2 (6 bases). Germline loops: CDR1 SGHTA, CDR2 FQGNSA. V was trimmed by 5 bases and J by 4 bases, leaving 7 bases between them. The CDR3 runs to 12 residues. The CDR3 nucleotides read TGTGCCAGCAGCCGGAGGGCAGATACGCAGTATTTT. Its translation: CASSRRADTQYF.

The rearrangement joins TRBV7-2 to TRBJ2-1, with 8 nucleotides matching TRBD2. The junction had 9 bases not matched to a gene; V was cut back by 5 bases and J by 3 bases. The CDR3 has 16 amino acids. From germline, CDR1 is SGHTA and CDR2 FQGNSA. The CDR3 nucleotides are TGTGCCAGCAGCCCGGGGGGGCCCGTAAGCTACAATGAGCAGTTCTTC. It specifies CASSPGGPVSYNEQFF.

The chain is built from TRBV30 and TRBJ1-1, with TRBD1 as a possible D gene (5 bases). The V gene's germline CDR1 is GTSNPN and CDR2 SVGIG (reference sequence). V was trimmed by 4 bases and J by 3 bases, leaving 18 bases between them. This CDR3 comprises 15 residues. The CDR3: CAWTEGTRGDTEAFF. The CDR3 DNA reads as TGTGCCTGGACCGAAGGGACGCGAGGGGACACTGAAGCTTTCTTT.

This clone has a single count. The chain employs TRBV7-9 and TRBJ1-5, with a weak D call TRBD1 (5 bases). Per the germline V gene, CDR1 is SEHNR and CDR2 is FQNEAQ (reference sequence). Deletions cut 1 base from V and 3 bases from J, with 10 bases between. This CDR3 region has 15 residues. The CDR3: CASSLGGGDNQPQHF. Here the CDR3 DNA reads TGTGCCAGCAGCTTAGGTGGAGGGGACAATCAGCCCCAGCATTTT.

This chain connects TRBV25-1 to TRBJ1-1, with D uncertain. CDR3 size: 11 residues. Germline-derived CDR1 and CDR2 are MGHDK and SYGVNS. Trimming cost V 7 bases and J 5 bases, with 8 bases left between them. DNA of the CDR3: TGTGCCAGCACCCGACTAACTGAAGCTTTCTTT. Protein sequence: CASTRLTEAFF.

The CDR3, as DNA: TGTGCCAGCAGTTTGACAGGGGGCACGGGGGGTGGCTACACCTTC. It is translated as CASSLTGGTGGGYTF. The J gene is TRBJ1-2, the V gene TRBV28; TRBD1 agrees at 10 bases. Germline lookup yields CDR1 MDHEN and CDR2 SYDVKM. V was clipped by 3 bases and J by 7 bases; unmatched bases: 8. The CDR3 contains 15 residues.

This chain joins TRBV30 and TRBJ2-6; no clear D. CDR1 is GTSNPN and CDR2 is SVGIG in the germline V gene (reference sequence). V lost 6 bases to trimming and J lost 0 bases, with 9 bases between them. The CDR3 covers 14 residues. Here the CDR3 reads CACPRPSGANVLTF. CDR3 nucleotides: TGTGCCTGTCCCCGACCCTCTGGGGCCAACGTCCTGACTTTC.

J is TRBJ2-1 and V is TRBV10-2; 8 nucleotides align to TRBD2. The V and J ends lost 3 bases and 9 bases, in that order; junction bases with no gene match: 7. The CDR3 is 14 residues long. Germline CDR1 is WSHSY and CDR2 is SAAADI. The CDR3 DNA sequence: TGCGCCAGCAGTGATAGCGGGACCGGCGGTGAGCAGTTCTTC. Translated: CASSDSGTGGEQFF.

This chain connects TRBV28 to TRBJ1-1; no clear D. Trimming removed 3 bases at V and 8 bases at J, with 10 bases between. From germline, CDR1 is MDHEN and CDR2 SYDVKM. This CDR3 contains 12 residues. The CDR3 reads CASSLEDREAFF. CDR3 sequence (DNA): TGTGCCAGCAGTTTGGAAGACCGGGAAGCTTTCTTT.

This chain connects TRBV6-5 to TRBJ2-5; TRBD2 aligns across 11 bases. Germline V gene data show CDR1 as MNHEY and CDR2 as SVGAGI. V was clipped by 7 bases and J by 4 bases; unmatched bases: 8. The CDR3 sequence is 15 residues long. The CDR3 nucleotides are TGTGCCAGCACCTACTTTAGCGGGAGGGCAGAGACCCAGTACTTC. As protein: CASTYFSGRAETQYF.

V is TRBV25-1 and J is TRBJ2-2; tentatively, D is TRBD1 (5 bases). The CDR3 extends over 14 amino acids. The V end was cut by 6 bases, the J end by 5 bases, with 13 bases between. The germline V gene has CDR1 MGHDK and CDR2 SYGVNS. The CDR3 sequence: CASSRVIGTGELFF. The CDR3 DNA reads TGTGCCAGCAGCAGGGTCATCGGGACCGGGGAGCTGTTTTTT.

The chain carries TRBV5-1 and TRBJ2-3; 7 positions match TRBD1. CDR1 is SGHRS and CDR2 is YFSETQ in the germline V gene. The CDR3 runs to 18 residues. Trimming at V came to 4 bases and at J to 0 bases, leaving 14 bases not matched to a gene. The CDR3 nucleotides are TGCGCCAGCAGCCGGACCGGGACAGTCTTCTCTAGCACAGATACGCAGTATTTT. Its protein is CASSRTGTVFSSTDTQYF.

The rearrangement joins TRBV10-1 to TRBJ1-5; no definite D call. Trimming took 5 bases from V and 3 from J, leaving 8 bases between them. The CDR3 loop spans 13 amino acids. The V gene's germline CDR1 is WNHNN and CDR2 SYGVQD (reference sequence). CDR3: CASSMGLNQPQHF. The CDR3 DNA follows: TGCGCCAGCAGTATGGGTCTCAATCAGCCCCAGCATTTT.

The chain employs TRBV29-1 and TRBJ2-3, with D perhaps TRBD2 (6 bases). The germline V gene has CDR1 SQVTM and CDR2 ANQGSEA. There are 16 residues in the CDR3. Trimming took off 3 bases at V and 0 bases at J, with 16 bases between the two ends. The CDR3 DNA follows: TGCAGCGTTGATGGGGTCGGGAGCGGCAGCACAGATACGCAGTATTTT. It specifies CSVDGVGSGSTDTQYF.